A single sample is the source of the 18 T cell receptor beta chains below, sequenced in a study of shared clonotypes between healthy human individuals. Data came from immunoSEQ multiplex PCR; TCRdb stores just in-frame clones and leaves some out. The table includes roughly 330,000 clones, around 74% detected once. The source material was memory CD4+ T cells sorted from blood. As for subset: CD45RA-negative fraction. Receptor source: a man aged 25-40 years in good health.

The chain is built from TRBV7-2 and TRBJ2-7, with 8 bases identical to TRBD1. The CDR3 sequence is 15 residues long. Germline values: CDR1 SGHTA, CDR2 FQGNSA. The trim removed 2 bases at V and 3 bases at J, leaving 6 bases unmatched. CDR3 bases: TGTGCCAGCAGCTTAACTTCCGACAGGGGCTACGAGCAGTACTTC. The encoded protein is CASSLTSDRGYEQYF.

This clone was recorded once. DNA of the CDR3: TGTGCCAGCAGTTTAGGTCGGAGCTCCTACAATGAGCAGTTCTTC. It translates to CASSLGRSSYNEQFF. The chain has TRBV27 and TRBJ2-1; D unresolved. Trimming shortened V by 2 bases and J by 0 bases, and 8 bases separated the two germline ends. The CDR3 runs to 15 residues. Germline CDR1 reads MNHEY; CDR2 reads SMNVEV (reference sequence).

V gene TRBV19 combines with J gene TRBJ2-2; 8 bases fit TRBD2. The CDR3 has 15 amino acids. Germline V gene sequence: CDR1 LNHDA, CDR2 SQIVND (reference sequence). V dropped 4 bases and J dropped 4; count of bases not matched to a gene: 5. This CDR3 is CASSTLAGSTGELFF. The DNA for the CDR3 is TGTGCCAGTAGTACCTTAGCGGGGAGCACCGGGGAGCTGTTTTTT.

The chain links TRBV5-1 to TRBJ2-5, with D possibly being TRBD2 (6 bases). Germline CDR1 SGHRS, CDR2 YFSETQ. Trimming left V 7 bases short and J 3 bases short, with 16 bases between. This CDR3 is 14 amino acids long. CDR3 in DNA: TGCGCCAGCGCCCCCAGGAGGGTAGAAGAGACCCAGTACTTC. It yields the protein CASAPRRVEETQYF.

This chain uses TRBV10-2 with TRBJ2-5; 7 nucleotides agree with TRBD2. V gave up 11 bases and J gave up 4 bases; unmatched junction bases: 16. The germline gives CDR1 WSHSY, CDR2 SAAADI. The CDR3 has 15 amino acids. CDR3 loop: CASSRGAGPGETQYF. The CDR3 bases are TGCGCCTCCTCCCGGGGAGCGGGACCGGGAGAGACCCAGTACTTC.

The CDR3, as DNA: TGTGCCAGCAGCTTGGAGGGGTTCACAACTAATGAAAAACTGTTTTTT. Translated: CASSLEGFTTNEKLFF. The J gene is TRBJ1-4, the V gene TRBV7-9; D is perhaps TRBD1 (5 bases). The CDR3 sequence is 16 residues long. Germline V gene lookup returns CDR1 SEHNR and CDR2 FQNEAQ (reference sequence). Trimming removed 3 bases at V and 0 bases at J, with 11 bases between. The full variable domain, its missing parts supplied by reference TRBV7-9 and TRBJ1-4, is DTGVSQNPRHKITKRGQNVTFRCDPISEHNRLYWYRQTLGQGPEFLTYFQNEAQLEKSRLLSDRFSAERPKGSFSTLEIQRTEQGDSAMYLCASSLEGFTTNEKLFFGSGTQLSVL.

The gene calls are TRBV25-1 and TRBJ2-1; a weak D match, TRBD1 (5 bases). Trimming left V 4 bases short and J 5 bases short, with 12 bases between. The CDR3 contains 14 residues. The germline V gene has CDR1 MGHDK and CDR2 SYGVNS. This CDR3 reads CASSVLQGDNEQFF. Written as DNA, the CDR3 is TGTGCCAGCAGTGTCCTCCAAGGGGACAATGAGCAGTTCTTC. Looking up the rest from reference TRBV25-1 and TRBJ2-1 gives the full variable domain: EADIYQTPRYLVIGTGKKITLECSQTMGHDKMYWYQQDPGMELHLIHYSYGVNSTEKGDLSSESTVSRIRTEHFPLTLESARPSHTSQYLCASSVLQGDNEQFFGPGTRLTVL.

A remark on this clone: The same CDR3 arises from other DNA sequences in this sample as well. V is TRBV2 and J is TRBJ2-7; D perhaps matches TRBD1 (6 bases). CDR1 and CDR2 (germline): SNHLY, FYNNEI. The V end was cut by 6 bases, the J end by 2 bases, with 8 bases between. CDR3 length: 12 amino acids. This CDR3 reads CASRQGTYEQYF. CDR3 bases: TGTGCCAGCAGACAGGGTACCTACGAGCAGTACTTC.

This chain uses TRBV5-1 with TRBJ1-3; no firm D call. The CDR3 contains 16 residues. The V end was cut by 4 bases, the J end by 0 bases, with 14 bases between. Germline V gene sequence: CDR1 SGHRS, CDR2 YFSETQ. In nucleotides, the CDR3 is TGCGCCAGCAGCGACCGACCGGTGGGCTCTGGAAACACCATATATTTT. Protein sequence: CASSDRPVGSGNTIYF. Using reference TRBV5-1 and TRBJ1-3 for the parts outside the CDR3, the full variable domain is KAGVTQTPRYLIKTRGQQVTLSCSPISGHRSVSWYQQTPGQGLQFLFEYFSETQRNKGNFPGRFSGRQFSNSRSEMNVSTLELGDSALYLCASSDRPVGSGNTIYFGEGSWLTVV.

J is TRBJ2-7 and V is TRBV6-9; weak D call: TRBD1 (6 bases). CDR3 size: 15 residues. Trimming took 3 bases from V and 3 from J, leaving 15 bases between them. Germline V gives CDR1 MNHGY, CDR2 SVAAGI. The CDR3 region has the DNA TGTGCCAGCAGTTACTCTCCACAGGGCGGCTACGAGCAGTACTTC. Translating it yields CASSYSPQGGYEQYF.

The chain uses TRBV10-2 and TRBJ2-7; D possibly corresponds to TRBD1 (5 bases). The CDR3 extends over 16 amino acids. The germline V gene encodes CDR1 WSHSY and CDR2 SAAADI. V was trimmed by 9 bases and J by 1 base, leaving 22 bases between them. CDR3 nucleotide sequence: TGCGCCAGTAGAAGGGGCCCCGATTCAAAGTCCTACGAGCAGTACTTC. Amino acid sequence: CASRRGPDSKSYEQYF.

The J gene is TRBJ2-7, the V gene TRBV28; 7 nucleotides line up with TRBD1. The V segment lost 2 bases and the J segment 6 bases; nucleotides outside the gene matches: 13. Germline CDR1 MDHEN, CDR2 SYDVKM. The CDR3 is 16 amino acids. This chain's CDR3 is CASSLPDRALICEQYF. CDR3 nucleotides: TGTGCCAGCAGTTTACCAGACAGGGCTTTGATCTGCGAGCAGTACTTC.

The CDR3 DNA reads as TGTGCCAGCAGTTTGTTGGGCAGGGGAAGTGAAAAACTGTTTTTT. Its protein is CASSLLGRGSEKLFF. The genes are TRBV28 and TRBJ1-4; D possibly corresponds to TRBD1 (6 bases). Trimming cost V 3 bases and J 7 bases, with 15 bases left between them. This CDR3 contains 15 residues. CDR1 is MDHEN and CDR2 is SYDVKM in the germline V gene.

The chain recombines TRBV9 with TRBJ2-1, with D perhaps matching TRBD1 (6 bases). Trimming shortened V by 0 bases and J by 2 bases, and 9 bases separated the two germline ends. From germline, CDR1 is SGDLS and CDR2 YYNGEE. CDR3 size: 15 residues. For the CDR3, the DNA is TGTGCCAGCAGCGTAGTCGGACAGCCCTACAATGAGCAGTTCTTC. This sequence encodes CASSVVGQPYNEQFF.

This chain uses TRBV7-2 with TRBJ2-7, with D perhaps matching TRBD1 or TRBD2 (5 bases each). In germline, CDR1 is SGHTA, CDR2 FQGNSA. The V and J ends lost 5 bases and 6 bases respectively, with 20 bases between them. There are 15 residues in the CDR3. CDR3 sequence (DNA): TGTGCCAGCAGCCCAGCCGGGACCGACCCTAGCGAGCAGTACTTC. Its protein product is CASSPAGTDPSEQYF.

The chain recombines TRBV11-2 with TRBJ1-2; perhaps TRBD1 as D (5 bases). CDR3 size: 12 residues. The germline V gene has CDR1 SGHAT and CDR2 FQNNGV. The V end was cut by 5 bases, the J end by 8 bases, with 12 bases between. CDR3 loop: CASSPDRMGYTF. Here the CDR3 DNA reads TGTGCCAGCAGCCCCGACAGAATGGGCTACACCTTC. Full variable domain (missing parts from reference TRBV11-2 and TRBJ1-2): EAGVAQSPRYKIIEKRQSVAFWCNPISGHATLYWYQQILGQGPKLLIQFQNNGVVDDSQLPKDRFSAERLKGVDSTLKIQPAKLEDSAVYLCASSPDRMGYTFGSGTRLTVV.

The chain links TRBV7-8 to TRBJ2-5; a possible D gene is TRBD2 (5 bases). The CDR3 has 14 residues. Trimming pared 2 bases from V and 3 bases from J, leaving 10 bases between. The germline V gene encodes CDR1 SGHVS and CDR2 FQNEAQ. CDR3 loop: CASSLMGVKETQYF. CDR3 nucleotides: TGTGCCAGCAGCTTAATGGGAGTTAAAGAGACCCAGTACTTC.

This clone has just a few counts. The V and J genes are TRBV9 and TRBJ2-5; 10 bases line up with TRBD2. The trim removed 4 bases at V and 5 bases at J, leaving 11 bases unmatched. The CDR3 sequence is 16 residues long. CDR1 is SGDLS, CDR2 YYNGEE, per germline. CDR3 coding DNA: TGTGCCAGCAGCCCTGGGGCTAGCGGGAGAAGGGAGACCCAGTACTTC. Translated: CASSPGASGRRETQYF.